One sample yielded the 24 T cell receptor beta chains listed below, sequenced in a study of PD-1 blockade in classical Hodgkin lymphoma. Time point reported: cycle 4 day 1 (C4D1), after more than five weeks of nivolumab. Each patient experienced a relapse that followed autologous stem cell transplantation, and brentuximab vedotin exposure varied. Thawed PBMCs yielded CD4+ T cells through magnetic negative selection. Sequencing used immunoSEQ multiplex PCR; TCRdb keeps in-frame clones, though not all of them. The table shows about 12,000 clones, with around nine tenths occurring only once. Sample: CD4+ T cells from blood, taken before the fourth cycle of nivolumab. The receptors here all came from a human donor with classical Hodgkin lymphoma.

The gene calls are TRBV30 and TRBJ2-1; 7 nucleotides match TRBD2. The V segment lost 0 bases and the J segment 6 bases; nucleotides outside the gene matches: 5. Germline assignment: CDR1 GTSNPN and CDR2 SVGIG (reference sequence). This CDR3 contains 14 residues. The CDR3 bases are TGTGCCTGGAGTGTAAGGGCTAGCGGCAATGAGCAGTTCTTC. Translated: CAWSVRASGNEQFF.

The genes are TRBV9 and TRBJ2-2; 9 nucleotides agree with TRBD1. J lost 5 bases, V lost 0 bases, and 2 bases had no gene match. The CDR3 totals 15 residues. Germline CDR1 SGDLS, CDR2 YYNGEE. For the CDR3, the DNA is TGTGCCAGCAGCGTAGCGGGACAGGGAACCGGGGAGCTGTTTTTT. Protein sequence: CASSVAGQGTGELFF.

The chain employs TRBV7-3 and TRBJ2-2; 7 nucleotides align to TRBD1. Germline assignment: CDR1 SGHTA and CDR2 FQGTGA. This CDR3 region has 13 residues. Unmatched junction bases numbered 3, after V lost 5 bases and J lost 6 bases. CDR3 nucleotides: TGTGCCAGCAGCCCGGGACAGCCCGGGGAGCTGTTTTTT. Its protein product is CASSPGQPGELFF.

The genes are TRBV28 and TRBJ1-1; D perhaps matches TRBD1 (5 bases). Germline values: CDR1 MDHEN, CDR2 SYDVKM. V was cut by 8 bases and J by 3 bases, with 7 bases left in between. The CDR3 consists of 11 residues. The CDR3 DNA is TGTGCCAGCGCAGGGTACACTGAAGCTTTCTTT. It is translated as CASAGYTEAFF.

DNA for the CDR3: TGCGCCAGCAGCTTGGTCCAGCCCCAAGAGACCCAGTACTTC. Translation: CASSLVQPQETQYF. This sequence joins TRBV5-1 and TRBJ2-5, with unresolved D. Per the germline V gene, CDR1 is SGHRS and CDR2 is YFSETQ. V lost 0 bases and J 1 base, leaving 7 bases between the germline ends. This CDR3 comprises 14 residues.

This clone has a single count. The rearrangement uses TRBV28 and TRBJ2-2; 7 nucleotides align to TRBD2. Germline V gene sequence: CDR1 MDHEN, CDR2 SYDVKM. Trimming cost V 7 bases and J 3 bases; bases outside gene matches: 5. The CDR3 has 14 amino acids. The CDR3 sequence is CASTRAGDTGELFF. The DNA of the CDR3 is TGTGCCAGCACTCGGGCGGGAGACACCGGGGAGCTGTTTTTT.

The gene calls are TRBV11-1 and TRBJ1-1; D not resolved. Between the trimmed V and J ends, which lost 4 bases and 6 bases, there was a span of 9 bases. This CDR3 has 12 amino acids. Germline CDR1 SGHAT, CDR2 FQDESV (reference sequence). In DNA, the CDR3 is TGTGCCAGCAGCTATAATGCAGCTGAAGCTTTCTTT. This sequence encodes CASSYNAAEAFF.

The gene calls are TRBV4-3 and TRBJ1-3, with D unresolved. Germline lookup yields CDR1 LGHNA and CDR2 YSLEER. The CDR3 totals 15 residues. The germline V and J ends were trimmed by 3 bases and 3 bases, with 12 bases remaining between them. CDR3 in amino acids: CASSHPRAGGNTIYF. The CDR3 nucleotides read TGCGCCAGCAGCCACCCCCGGGCAGGTGGAAACACCATATATTTT.

The chain recombines TRBV7-9 with TRBJ2-4, with D possibly TRBD1 on 6 matching bases. CDR1 is SEHNR and CDR2 is FQNEAQ in the germline V gene (reference sequence). This CDR3 is built from 14 residues. V lost 1 base, J lost 4 bases, and 8 bases lay in between. This chain's CDR3 is CASSLGGQKNIQYF. CDR3 DNA sequence: TGTGCCAGCAGCTTAGGAGGACAGAAAAACATTCAGTACTTC.

The V and J genes are TRBV5-1 and TRBJ1-1; D is unclear. Germline values: CDR1 SGHRS, CDR2 YFSETQ. V gave up 1 base and J gave up 4 bases, with 11 bases separating them. The CDR3 consists of 14 residues. CDR3 DNA: TGCGCCAGCAGCTTGAGGCGGGAAGTCACTGAAGCTTTCTTT. Protein sequence: CASSLRREVTEAFF.

The chain carries TRBV28 and TRBJ1-2; D might be TRBD1 (5 bases). The germline V gene has CDR1 MDHEN and CDR2 SYDVKM. The CDR3 is 16 residues long. Trimming cost V 5 bases and J 2 bases, with 18 bases left between them. The CDR3: CASSVGWGRANYGYTF. CDR3 DNA: TGTGCCAGCAGTGTGGGTTGGGGACGCGCGAACTATGGCTACACCTTC.

J is TRBJ1-1 and V is TRBV18, with 10 bases identical to TRBD1. J was trimmed by 5 bases and V by 6 bases; bases with no gene match: 6. The CDR3 has 14 amino acids. Germline V gene lookup returns CDR1 KGHSH and CDR2 LQKENI. The CDR3 spells CASSSTGGRTEAFF. The CDR3 DNA follows: TGTGCCAGCTCCTCGACAGGGGGCCGGACTGAAGCTTTCTTT. Supplemented by reference TRBV18 and TRBJ1-1, the full variable domain reads NAGVMQNPRHLVRRRGQEARLRCSPMKGHSHVYWYRQLPEEGLKFMVYLQKENIIDESGMPKERFSAEFPKEGPSILRIQQVVRGDSAAYFCASSSTGGRTEAFFGQGTRLTVV.

In DNA, the CDR3 is TGCGCCAGCAGCCAGGACATTAACTATGGCTACACCTTC. Translated, it gives CASSQDINYGYTF. V is TRBV4-3 and J is TRBJ1-2, with D tentatively TRBD1 (5 bases). V dropped 3 bases and J dropped 1 base, with 6 bases sitting between them. The CDR3 consists of 13 residues. Germline CDR1 is LGHNA and CDR2 is YSLEER.

The gene calls are TRBV5-1 and TRBJ1-6; perhaps TRBD1 as D (5 bases). Germline V gene data show CDR1 as SGHRS and CDR2 as YFSETQ. This CDR3 region has 15 residues. V shed 0 bases and J shed 6 bases, with 10 bases lying between them. Written as DNA, the CDR3 is TGCGCCAGCAGCTTGGCCGCAGGGATTAATTCACCCCTCCACTTT. Translation: CASSLAAGINSPLHF.

This chain connects TRBV28 to TRBJ2-1, with D possibly being TRBD1 (5 bases). CDR3 length: 13 amino acids. V was pared by 7 bases and J by 9 bases, with 16 bases between. CDR1 and CDR2 (germline): MDHEN, SYDVKM. The CDR3, as DNA: TGTGCCAGCACCTCGCCCCAGGGAATTGAGCAGTTCTTC. Its protein is CASTSPQGIEQFF. Filled out from reference TRBV28 and TRBJ2-1, the complete variable domain reads DVKVTQSSRYLVKRTGEKVFLECVQDMDHENMFWYRQDPGLGLRLIYFSYDVKMKEKGDIPEGYSVSREKKERFSLILESASTNQTSMYLCASTSPQGIEQFFGPGTRLTVL.

The V and J genes are TRBV5-1 and TRBJ1-6; TRBD1 is a possible D gene (5 bases). This CDR3 has 15 amino acids. CDR1 and CDR2 (germline): SGHRS, YFSETQ. The V end was cut by 0 bases, the J end by 10 bases, with 14 bases between. CDR3 nucleotide sequence: TGCGCCAGCAGCTTGGAAGGGGTCGTGGACTCACCCCTCCACTTT. As protein: CASSLEGVVDSPLHF.

V is TRBV5-4 and J is TRBJ2-5; 13 bases match TRBD2. This CDR3 has 16 residues. Germline V CDR1 and CDR2: SGHNT, YYREEE (reference sequence). V was pared by 2 bases and J by 4 bases, with 5 bases of the junction left unmatched. CDR3 coding DNA: TGTGCCAGCAGCTTTGGACTAGCGGGGGATCGAGAGACCCAGTACTTC. Translating gives CASSFGLAGDRETQYF.

This chain links TRBV28 with TRBJ2-7, with unresolved D. V lost 1 base and J lost 3, with 7 bases in between. The CDR3 runs 13 residues. CDR1 MDHEN and CDR2 SYDVKM come from the germline V gene. The CDR3 coding sequence is TGTGCCAGCAGTTTATCATCTCTCTACGAGCAGTACTTC. Translating it yields CASSLSSLYEQYF.

The chain joins TRBV7-3 to TRBJ2-2, with 8 bases that match TRBD1. After removal of 3 bases from V and 3 bases from J, the junction contained 3 bases not matched to a gene. The CDR3 is 15 residues long. Germline lookup yields CDR1 SGHTA and CDR2 FQGTGA. CDR3 region: CASSFRGPHTGELFF. The CDR3 DNA reads as TGTGCCAGCAGCTTCAGGGGGCCTCACACCGGGGAGCTGTTTTTT.

This chain links TRBV29-1 with TRBJ1-3; 7 bases are a match to TRBD1. Looked up from germline, CDR1 is SQVTM and CDR2 is ANQGSEA. The trim removed 6 bases at V and 4 bases at J, leaving 9 bases unmatched. This CDR3 has 14 residues. The CDR3 sequence: CSVTQGVRGNTIYF. The CDR3 coding sequence is TGCAGCGTAACCCAGGGGGTAAGAGGAAACACCATATATTTT. The entire variable domain, with the rest obtained from reference TRBV29-1 and TRBJ1-3, is as follows: SAVISQKPSRDICQRGTSLTIQCQVDSQVTMMFWYRQQPGQSLTLIATANQGSEATYESGFVIDKFPISRPNLTFSTLTVSNMSPEDSSIYLCSVTQGVRGNTIYFGEGSWLTVV.

The chain couples TRBV6-1 to TRBJ2-1, with 10 bases that match TRBD2. The V gene's germline CDR1 is MNHNS and CDR2 SASEGT. V lost 6 bases, J lost 5 bases, and 7 bases stayed unmatched. The CDR3 totals 15 residues. This CDR3 reads CASRESGRVNNEQFF. In nucleotides, the CDR3 is TGTGCCAGCAGAGAGAGCGGGAGGGTGAACAATGAGCAGTTCTTC.

This chain links TRBV7-2 with TRBJ1-4; D might be TRBD1 (5 bases). V was clipped by 3 bases and J by 0 bases, with 17 bases between them. This CDR3 is built from 18 residues. Per germline, CDR1 SGHTA and CDR2 FQGNSA. CDR3 amino acids: CASSFRQLDRATNEKLFF. The CDR3 coding sequence is TGTGCCAGCAGCTTCAGACAGTTAGACCGTGCAACTAATGAAAAACTGTTTTTT.

The chain links TRBV2 to TRBJ1-4, with a tentative D call TRBD1 (6 bases). CDR1 SNHLY and CDR2 FYNNEI come from the germline V gene. The V and J ends lost 2 bases and 8 bases respectively, with 12 bases between them. CDR3 length: 14 amino acids. DNA of the CDR3: TGTGCCAGCAGTGAATGGGGGCGCGGAGAAAAACTGTTTTTT. This translates into CASSEWGRGEKLFF.

The gene calls are TRBV9 and TRBJ2-3; weak D call: TRBD2 (5 bases). Germline CDR1 reads SGDLS; CDR2 reads YYNGEE. V was pared by 0 bases and J by 0 bases, with 8 bases between. CDR3 length: 15 residues. As DNA, the CDR3 is TGTGCCAGCAGCGTAGTCGGGGTTAGCACAGATACGCAGTATTTT. It is translated as CASSVVGVSTDTQYF.